This T cell receptor (beta chain) comes out of a study of human T cells and chemical hapten exposure. Findings and limits, study-wide: TCRs at high frequency, those above 1 in 1000, did not change with DPC sensitization.

The sample's time point: patch test 3, about 24 weeks after DPC sensitization. This sample's treatment: therapeutic diphenylcyclopropenone sensitization with weekly scalp DPC. Blood draws preceded each patch test application. People who gave samples had alopecia, were 18 to 70 years old, and were suitable for DPC. CDR1 is MNHNY and CDR2 is SVGAGI in the germline V gene (reference sequence). This CDR3 is 14 amino acids long. The germline V and J ends were trimmed by 7 bases and 4 bases, with 14 bases remaining between them. From the RACE reads, TCRdb called clonotypes with MiXCR, one entry per CDR3 protein. The sample gives 120,000 or so distinct CDR3 sequences, 11% of which show up once; roughly 2.3% is in the top ten. Concerning this clonotype: Its antigen is still unknown.

The V gene is TRBV6-6, the J gene TRBJ1-3; a weak D match, TRBD1 (6 bases). The sequenced sample was whole blood, obtained in connection with sensitization to the hapten diphenylcyclopropenone (DPC). This TCR derives from a woman in her 50s with alopecia areata. Some clones in this sample may be carry-over from other donors' samples. CDR3 coding DNA: TGTGCCAGCACCGTCCCGGGACAAGGAAACACCATATATTTT. Its protein is CASTVPGQGNTIYF.